The sequence of this T cell receptor beta chain was determined in a study of long-term antiretroviral therapy in people with HIV. About the study: Samples from the earliest time points predate the 2015 immediate-ART recommendation by about a decade.

Version v3.0 of the immunoSEQ assay ran at survey level. Sequenced by immunoSEQ multiplex PCR; TCRdb stores in-frame clones only, minus some. The table includes approximately 22,000 clones, 86% detected once. On this clone: Its antigen remains unknown.

This CDR3 has 14 residues. V lost 5 bases and J lost 5; bases outside the gene matches: 7. In germline, CDR1 is SGHAT, CDR2 FQNNGV. Overall study results and limits: ART adherence, viral resistance and therapy changes were not recorded. The clones with expansion before ART were dominant in the repertoire at all time points.

The J gene is TRBJ1-1, the V gene TRBV11-2, with 8 bases aligning to TRBD1. The sequencing here drew on unsorted PBMCs, taken 1.3 years after starting antiretroviral therapy. The TCR was taken from a man between 60 and 75 years old with HIV. As DNA, the CDR3 is TGTGCCAGCAGCATCGGACAGGGAGGAACTGAAGCTTTCTTT. Translation gives CASSIGQGGTEAFF.